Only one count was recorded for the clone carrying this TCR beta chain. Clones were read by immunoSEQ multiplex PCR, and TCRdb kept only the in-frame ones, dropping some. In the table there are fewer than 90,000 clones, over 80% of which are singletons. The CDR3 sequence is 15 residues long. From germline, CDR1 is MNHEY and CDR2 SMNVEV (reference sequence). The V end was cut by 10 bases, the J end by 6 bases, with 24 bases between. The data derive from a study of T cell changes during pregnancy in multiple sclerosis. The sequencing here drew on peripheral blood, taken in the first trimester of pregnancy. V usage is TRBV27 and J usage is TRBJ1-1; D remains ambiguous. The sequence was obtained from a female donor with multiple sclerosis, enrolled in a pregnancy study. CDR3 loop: CATAPGISRASEAFF. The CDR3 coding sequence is TGTGCCACCGCCCCGGGAATCAGCCGGGCCTCTGAAGCTTTCTTT.